The 13 T cell receptor beta chains below come from one sample, sequenced in a study of human T cells and chemical hapten exposure. TCRdb recomputed calls from the RACE reads with MiXCR, one row per CDR3 protein. The sample yields around 380,000 distinct CDR3 sequences, more than 4.5% seen once. Time point reported: patch test 1, 2 weeks after DPC sensitization. Treatment: therapeutic diphenylcyclopropenone sensitization with weekly scalp DPC. The source material was whole blood, sampled in connection with sensitization to the hapten diphenylcyclopropenone (DPC). The receptors were gathered from a woman in her fifties or sixties with alopecia areata. Some clones in this sample may be carry-over from other donors' samples.

This clonotype was picked up a small number of times. The rearrangement links TRBV18 to TRBJ1-1; tentatively, D is TRBD1 (6 bases). This CDR3 has 14 residues. Trimming removed 2 bases from V and 8 bases from J, with 15 bases in between. Germline V gene sequence: CDR1 KGHSH, CDR2 LQKENI. For the CDR3, the DNA is TGTGCCAGCTCACCAAACGGGGGGCTGGGAGAAGCTTTCTTT. This encodes CASSPNGGLGEAFF. The full variable domain, with the rest looked up from reference TRBV18 and TRBJ1-1, is NAGVMQNPRHLVRRRGQEARLRCSPMKGHSHVYWYRQLPEEGLKFMVYLQKENIIDESGMPKERFSAEFPKEGPSILRIQQVVRGDSAAYFCASSPNGGLGEAFFGQGTRLTVV.

This clonotype showed up many times. This rearrangement joins TRBV29-1 to TRBJ2-1, with D unresolved. The CDR3 contains 9 residues. CDR1 SQVTM and CDR2 ANQGSEA come from the germline V gene. V was shortened by 2 bases and J by 10 bases, with 3 bases between the two germline ends. CDR3 sequence (DNA): TGCAGCGTTGAAAGGGAGCAGTTCTTC. Translated, it gives CSVEREQFF.

This clonotype was counted at least ten times. V usage is TRBV5-5 and J usage is TRBJ1-5, with a possible D match to TRBD1 (5 bases). This CDR3 has 15 residues. The V gene's germline CDR1 is SGHKS and CDR2 YYEKEE (reference sequence). V was shortened by 4 bases and J by 8 bases, with 19 bases between the two germline ends. The CDR3: CASSPGQGGQEPQHF. The DNA of the CDR3 is TGTGCCAGCAGCCCGGGGCAGGGCGGGCAGGAGCCCCAGCATTTT.

This clonotype was detected ten times or more. This chain joins TRBV12-3 or TRBV12-4 and TRBJ1-5; D unresolved. The V gene lost 0 bases and the J gene lost 3 bases, with 6 bases spanning the gap. The CDR3 loop spans 14 amino acids. The CDR3 sequence: CASSLADTNQPQHF. In DNA form, the CDR3 reads TGTGCCAGCAGTTTAGCCGATACCAATCAGCCCCAGCATTTT.

The table lists this clonotype with many counts. This chain links TRBV7-6 with TRBJ2-5; TRBD1 matches at 7 bases. The CDR3 runs to 12 residues. J was trimmed by 3 bases and V by 5 bases; bases with no gene match: 0. Germline CDR1 SGHVS, CDR2 FNYEAQ. The CDR3 reads CASSGTEETQYF. In DNA, the CDR3 is TGTGCCAGCAGCGGGACAGAAGAGACCCAGTACTTC.

The sample holds many counts of this clonotype. V gene TRBV4-1 combines with J gene TRBJ1-2; possible D gene TRBD1, 5 bases. V dropped 2 bases and J dropped 8 bases, with 15 bases sitting between them. The CDR3 loop spans 14 amino acids. Germline values: CDR1 MGHRA, CDR2 YSYEKL. Here the CDR3 reads CASSQTTGLVGYTF. CDR3 in DNA: TGCGCCAGCAGCCAAACTACAGGATTAGTAGGCTACACCTTC.

The V gene is TRBV29-1, the J gene TRBJ2-5, with D tentatively TRBD1 (6 bases). CDR3 length: 13 residues. V was trimmed by 4 bases and J by 4 bases, leaving 13 bases between them. The germline gives CDR1 SQVTM, CDR2 ANQGSEA. Here the CDR3 DNA reads TGCAGCGTTGTGATGGGGGCCGGAGAGACCCAGTACTTC. Amino acids: CSVVMGAGETQYF.

This clonotype occurred many times. V and J are TRBV7-9 and TRBJ1-1; D is undetermined. The CDR3 extends over 11 amino acids. Germline values: CDR1 SEHNR, CDR2 FQNEAQ (reference sequence). V was cut by 5 bases and J by 7 bases, with 8 bases left in between. CDR3 bases: TGTGCCAGCAGCGAACCGGATGAAGCTTTCTTT. This gives the protein CASSEPDEAFF. The full variable domain, in which reference TRBV7-9 and TRBJ1-1 provide the parts outside the CDR3, is DTGVSQNPRHKITKRGQNVTFRCDPISEHNRLYWYRQTLGQGPEFLTYFQNEAQLEKSRLLSDRFSAERPKGSFSTLEIQRTEQGDSAMYLCASSEPDEAFFGQGTRLTVV.

This chain connects TRBV6-5 to TRBJ1-1; D may be TRBD1 (5 bases). Deletions cut 4 bases from V and 7 bases from J, with 10 bases between. CDR3 length: 12 residues. CDR1 is MNHEY and CDR2 is SVGAGI in the germline V gene. The chain's CDR3 is CASSSGDHEAFF. The CDR3 coding sequence is TGTGCCAGCAGTTCCGGGGACCATGAAGCTTTCTTT.

There are many counts of this clonotype. The gene calls are TRBV20-1 and TRBJ2-7; a weak D match, TRBD2 (5 bases). Germline V gene lookup returns CDR1 DFQATT and CDR2 SNEGSKA (reference sequence). Trimming removed 3 bases at V and 2 bases at J, with 17 bases between. This CDR3 is built from 15 residues. The CDR3 nucleotides read TGCAGTGCTAGCCCCACGGGGATCCATACCTACGAGCAGTACTTC. Translation: CSASPTGIHTYEQYF.

There are a few counts of this clonotype. V gene TRBV4-1 combines with J gene TRBJ2-7; tentative D call: TRBD1 (6 bases). Trimming removed 0 bases from V and 3 bases from J, with 12 bases in between. Germline CDR1 reads MGHRA; CDR2 reads YSYEKL. CDR3 length: 15 amino acids. The CDR3 coding sequence is TGCGCCAGCAGCCAAGAAACAGGGACCTACTACGAGCAGTACTTC. Translated, it gives CASSQETGTYYEQYF.

In this sample, this clonotype turned up a few times. The chain carries TRBV2 and TRBJ2-1; TRBD2 agrees at 9 bases. J lost 10 bases, V lost 7 bases, and 5 bases had no gene match. The CDR3 sequence is 12 residues long. Per the germline V gene, CDR1 is SNHLY and CDR2 is FYNNEI. CDR3 sequence (DNA): TGTGCCAGCATGGAGCGGGAGGACGAGCAGTTCTTC. The encoded protein is CASMEREDEQFF.

Many counts were recorded for this clonotype. The V and J genes are TRBV28 and TRBJ2-7; no definite D call. Germline V gene data show CDR1 as MDHEN and CDR2 as SYDVKM. V lost 5 bases to trimming and J lost 4 bases, with 9 bases between them. The CDR3 length is 12 residues. This CDR3 is CASSLVMYEQYF. For the CDR3, the DNA is TGTGCCAGCAGTCTGGTCATGTACGAGCAGTACTTC.